This is a list of T cell receptor beta chains from one sample in a study of shared clonotypes between healthy human individuals. TCRdb's copy holds only in-frame clones and misses some; the assay was immunoSEQ multiplex PCR. In the table there are 110,000 or so clones, about 62% of which are singletons. Sequenced: memory CD8+ T cells sorted from blood. The source is a woman in her thirties in good health. The CDR3 runs from the conserved cysteine through the conserved F or W. The D gene is left open where the match is weak. The size field is filled for only some rows; it gives once, few, many or a size class.

TRBJ2-7	NA	NA	TRBV28	CASSPPVSYEQYF	TGTGCCAGCAGTCCTCCAGTATCCTACGAGCAGTACTTC
TRBJ2-1	NA	NA	TRBV6-4	CASSSGPDYNEQFF	TGTGCCAGCAGCTCAGGACCAGATTACAATGAGCAGTTCTTC
TRBJ2-5	TRBD2	few	TRBV5-1	CASSLGGTSMETQYF	TGCGCCAGCAGCTTAGGAGGGACTAGCATGGAGACCCAGTACTTC
TRBJ1-2	NA	NA	TRBV7-9	CASSLGQNHYGYTF	TGTGCCAGCAGCTTAGGACAAAACCACTATGGCTACACCTTC
TRBJ1-1	TRBD1	NA	TRBV7-8	CASAGGDTEAFF	TGTGCCAGCGCAGGGGGGGACACTGAAGCTTTCTTT
TRBJ1-2	TRBD1	many	TRBV7-8	CASSRTGKRDGYTF	TGTGCCAGCAGTCGGACAGGGAAGAGAGATGGCTACACCTTC
TRBJ2-1	NA	NA	TRBV5-1	CASSLVVNEQFF	TGCGCCAGCAGCTTGGTGGTGAATGAGCAGTTCTTC
TRBJ2-3	TRBD1	NA	TRBV25-1	CASSESTGAGDTQYF	TGTGCCAGCAGTGAATCGACAGGGGCAGGGGATACGCAGTATTTT
TRBJ2-5	TRBD2	NA	TRBV7-8	CASSPSTSGGYQETQYF	TGTGCCAGCAGCCCCTCTACTAGCGGGGGTTACCAAGAGACCCAGTACTTC
TRBJ1-6	NA	NA	TRBV7-6	CASSLGRYSPLHF	TGTGCCAGCAGCTTAGGCAGATATTCACCCCTCCACTTT
TRBJ2-1	TRBD2	NA	TRBV6-4	CASSPSGKARSYNEQFF	TGTGCCAGCAGTCCAAGCGGGAAGGCCCGCTCCTACAATGAGCAGTTCTTC
TRBJ1-1	NA	once	TRBV15	CATSSQRRNTEAFF	TGTGCCACCAGCTCCCAGAGGCGGAACACTGAAGCTTTCTTT
TRBJ1-5	NA	few	TRBV27	CASSRGADNQPQHF	TGTGCCAGCAGTCGGGGGGCGGACAATCAGCCCCAGCATTTT